This passage covers 27 T cell receptor beta chains from one sample sequenced in a study of control samples from healthy donors and cancer patients. Generated by immunoSEQ multiplex PCR, the TCRdb table keeps only in-frame clones and is missing some. Of about 95,000 clones in the sample, about 85% are singletons; the top ten hold approximately 19%. The sequencing sample was made of blood. The source is a young man in good health.

Only one count was recorded for this clone. This chain joins TRBV12-3 or TRBV12-4 and TRBJ1-1, with D unclear. V lost 6 bases and J lost 2, with 10 bases in between. This CDR3 is built from 13 residues. CDR3 region: CASRGSANTEAFF. The CDR3, as DNA: TGTGCCAGCAGAGGATCTGCTAACACTGAAGCTTTCTTT.

The gene calls are TRBV6-4 and TRBJ1-2, with D tentatively TRBD1 (6 bases). Germline V gene lookup returns CDR1 MRHNA and CDR2 SNTAGT. V lost 3 bases, J lost 5 bases, and 13 bases lay in between. The CDR3 runs 14 residues. Here the CDR3 reads CASSDGNTGYGYTF. For the CDR3, the DNA is TGTGCCAGCAGTGATGGCAACACAGGGTATGGCTACACCTTC.

A single count supports this clone. This chain links TRBV5-1 with TRBJ2-1; 7 nucleotides match TRBD1. The V segment lost 4 bases and the J segment 5 bases; nucleotides outside the gene matches: 9. CDR1 is SGHRS, CDR2 YFSETQ, per germline. The CDR3 length is 15 residues. CDR3 bases: TGCGCCAGCAGCACCCTACAGGGGTTTGACAATGAGCAGTTCTTC. It specifies CASSTLQGFDNEQFF.

J is TRBJ1-2 and V is TRBV30; D gene ambiguous. The germline CDR1 and CDR2 sequences are GTSNPN and SVGIG (reference sequence). The CDR3 contains 13 residues. V was trimmed by 4 bases and J by 5 bases, leaving 14 bases between them. CDR3: CAWTDGAIYGYTF. CDR3 coding DNA: TGTGCCTGGACGGATGGCGCAATATATGGCTACACCTTC.

The J gene is TRBJ1-5, the V gene TRBV5-6; possibly TRBD1 for D (6 bases). V lost 1 base and J 10 bases, leaving 12 bases between the germline ends. This CDR3 region has 13 residues. CDR1 and CDR2 (germline): SGHDT, YYEEEE. The CDR3 region is CASSLRPGDPQHF. CDR3 sequence (DNA): TGTGCCAGCAGCTTGAGGCCAGGGGATCCCCAGCATTTT.

In its sample, this clone was seen once. The chain links TRBV5-6 to TRBJ1-6; D may be TRBD1 (5 bases). Germline lookup yields CDR1 SGHDT and CDR2 YYEEEE. The CDR3 contains 16 residues. V was pared by 2 bases and J by 8 bases, with 17 bases between. The CDR3 reads CASSFVAGLTDSPLHF. In DNA, the CDR3 is TGTGCCAGCAGCTTTGTGGCGGGACTAACGGATTCACCCCTCCACTTT.

In DNA, the CDR3 is TGTGCCAGCAGCCTTGAAGGATTTACTGAAGCTTTCTTT. It translates to CASSLEGFTEAFF. The rearrangement uses TRBV9 and TRBJ1-1, with D unclear. CDR1 is SGDLS and CDR2 is YYNGEE in the germline V gene. The CDR3 loop spans 13 amino acids. Trimming took off 4 bases at V and 5 bases at J, with 12 bases between the two ends.

The rearrangement links TRBV18 to TRBJ1-5, with D possibly being TRBD1 (6 bases). CDR1 and CDR2 (germline): KGHSH, LQKENI. The CDR3 has 16 amino acids. The ends were cut back, 6 bases at V and 0 bases at J, with 15 bases in the middle. The CDR3 protein is CASSPNRVHSNQPQHF. The CDR3 DNA reads TGTGCCAGCTCCCCCAACAGGGTTCATAGCAATCAGCCCCAGCATTTT.

This rearrangement joins TRBV6-5 to TRBJ2-4, with D perhaps being TRBD1 or TRBD2 (5 bases each). CDR1 and CDR2 (germline): MNHEY, SVGAGI. V was cut by 2 bases and J by 1 base, with 12 bases left in between. The CDR3 has 16 amino acids. The CDR3 sequence: CASSYREEGAKNIQYF. In DNA, the CDR3 is TGTGCCAGCAGTTACAGGGAAGAGGGGGCCAAAAACATTCAGTACTTC.

V gene TRBV7-2 combines with J gene TRBJ2-7; D ambiguous. Germline CDR1 SGHTA, CDR2 FQGNSA. The CDR3 runs 12 residues. Trimming left V 1 base short and J 1 base short, with 2 bases between. CDR3 amino acids: CASSLGSYEQYF. CDR3 nucleotide sequence: TGTGCCAGCAGCTTAGGGTCCTACGAGCAGTACTTC. Combining the CDR3 with reference TRBV7-2 and TRBJ2-7 gives the whole variable domain GAGVSQSPSNKVTEKGKDVELRCDPISGHTALYWYRQSLGQGLEFLIYFQGNSAPDKSGLPSDRFSAERTGGSVSTLTIQRTQQEDSAVYLCASSLGSYEQYFGPGTRLTVT.

The rearrangement links TRBV7-2 to TRBJ2-5; 7 bases are a match to TRBD2. J was trimmed by 2 bases and V by 3 bases; bases with no gene match: 6. This CDR3 spans 15 amino acids. Germline assignment: CDR1 SGHTA and CDR2 FQGNSA. DNA for the CDR3: TGTGCCAGCAGCTTGCGTCCTAGCGGTCAAGAGACCCAGTACTTC. Translated, it gives CASSLRPSGQETQYF.

The V call is TRBV5-1, the J call TRBJ1-6, with D tentatively TRBD1 (6 bases). This CDR3 contains 16 residues. The germline gives CDR1 SGHRS, CDR2 YFSETQ. Between the trimmed V and J ends, which lost 1 base and 7 bases, there was a span of 15 bases. The CDR3: CASSLTQGSQNSPLHF. CDR3 DNA sequence: TGCGCCAGCAGCTTGACCCAGGGGTCACAAAATTCACCCCTCCACTTT. Full variable domain (rest looked up from reference TRBV5-1 and TRBJ1-6): KAGVTQTPRYLIKTRGQQVTLSCSPISGHRSVSWYQQTPGQGLQFLFEYFSETQRNKGNFPGRFSGRQFSNSRSEMNVSTLELGDSALYLCASSLTQGSQNSPLHFGNGTRLTVT.

The chain is built from TRBV2 and TRBJ1-6, with D maybe TRBD1 (6 bases). The CDR3 sequence is 16 residues long. Germline values: CDR1 SNHLY, CDR2 FYNNEI. V was clipped by 3 bases and J by 0 bases, with 9 bases between them. The CDR3 sequence is CASSERGGSYNSPLHF. The CDR3 nucleotides are TGTGCCAGCAGTGAGAGGGGGGGCTCCTATAATTCACCCCTCCACTTT.

The chain carries TRBV7-2 and TRBJ1-2; 7 bases fit TRBD1. This CDR3 spans 13 amino acids. J was trimmed by 5 bases and V by 6 bases; bases with no gene match: 6. Germline V gives CDR1 SGHTA, CDR2 FQGNSA. CDR3 coding DNA: TGTGCCAGCAGGGGGGGGACAGCTTATGGCTACACCTTC. This encodes CASRGGTAYGYTF.

V is TRBV5-1 and J is TRBJ1-2, with a possible D match to TRBD1 (5 bases). The CDR3 sequence is 14 residues long. V was trimmed by 0 bases and J by 6 bases, leaving 12 bases between them. Germline CDR1 reads SGHRS; CDR2 reads YFSETQ. CDR3 sequence (DNA): TGCGCCAGCAGCTTGGATTTCCAGGGTGATGGCTACACCTTC. Protein product: CASSLDFQGDGYTF.

The V and J genes are TRBV6-5 and TRBJ2-7; TRBD1 is a possible D gene (6 bases). Trimming took off 7 bases at V and 5 bases at J, with 18 bases between the two ends. Germline lookup yields CDR1 MNHEY and CDR2 SVGAGI. This CDR3 contains 14 residues. The CDR3 DNA reads as TGTGCCAGCACATCTCTACAGGGCGGCCACGAGCAGTACTTC. This codes for CASTSLQGGHEQYF.

The chain uses TRBV2 and TRBJ1-2; no definite D call. The CDR3 has 13 amino acids. Germline-derived CDR1 and CDR2 are SNHLY and FYNNEI. Trimming removed 8 bases from V and 8 bases from J, with 18 bases in between. This chain's CDR3 is CASGMSGELGYTF. The CDR3 nucleotides are TGTGCCAGCGGCATGTCAGGTGAACTCGGCTACACCTTC.

This chain joins TRBV5-6 and TRBJ2-7; no clear D. Per germline, CDR1 SGHDT and CDR2 YYEEEE. V was clipped by 0 bases and J by 6 bases, with 10 bases between them. The CDR3 loop spans 13 amino acids. The CDR3 spells CASSLGGRSEQYF. For the CDR3, the DNA is TGTGCCAGCAGCTTGGGCGGCCGGAGCGAGCAGTACTTC. Together with reference TRBV5-6 and TRBJ2-7, the CDR3 gives the full variable domain: DAGVTQSPTHLIKTRGQQVTLRCSPKSGHDTVSWYQQALGQGPQFIFQYYEEEERQRGNFPDRFSGHQFPNYSSELNVNALLLGDSALYLCASSLGGRSEQYFGPGTRLTVT.

The V and J genes are TRBV28 and TRBJ2-7; no definite D call. Trimming removed 2 bases at V and 0 bases at J, with 8 bases between. The CDR3 has 14 residues. The germline V gene encodes CDR1 MDHEN and CDR2 SYDVKM. In nucleotides, the CDR3 is TGTGCCAGCAGTTTAATTCGGAGCTCCTACGAGCAGTACTTC. Protein sequence: CASSLIRSSYEQYF.

In DNA form, the CDR3 reads TGTGCCAGCTCAAGTGTCCAGAACACTGAAGCTTTCTTT. It translates to CASSSVQNTEAFF. This rearrangement joins TRBV18 to TRBJ1-1, with D hard to call. This CDR3 comprises 13 residues. V lost 5 bases and J 1 base, leaving 8 bases between the germline ends. CDR1 and CDR2 (germline): KGHSH, LQKENI.

CDR3 nucleotide sequence: TGTGCCAGCAGCTTGGATCCCAGGGGTAACACCGGGGAGCTGTTTTTT. This encodes CASSLDPRGNTGELFF. This rearrangement joins TRBV5-4 to TRBJ2-2, with a weak D call TRBD1 (6 bases). This CDR3 has 16 amino acids. V was trimmed by 0 bases and J by 2 bases, leaving 11 bases between them. Germline-derived CDR1 and CDR2 are SGHNT and YYREEE (reference sequence). The full variable domain, in which reference TRBV5-4 and TRBJ2-2 provide the parts outside the CDR3, is ETGVTQSPTHLIKTRGQQVTLRCSSQSGHNTVSWYQQALGQGPQFIFQYYREEENGRGNFPPRFSGLQFPNYSSELNVNALELDDSALYLCASSLDPRGNTGELFFGEGSRLTVL.

V and J are TRBV5-1 and TRBJ1-6; 8 nucleotides line up with TRBD1. The J segment lost 7 bases and the V segment lost 3 bases, leaving 6 bases of the junction unmatched. The CDR3 length is 15 residues. CDR1 SGHRS and CDR2 YFSETQ come from the germline V gene. The DNA of the CDR3 is TGCGCCAGCAGCTCTGGACAGGGACAAAATTCACCCCTCCACTTT. It is translated as CASSSGQGQNSPLHF.

The chain uses TRBV6-5 and TRBJ2-7, with a possible D match to TRBD2 (6 bases). This CDR3 region has 13 residues. The germline V gene has CDR1 MNHEY and CDR2 SVGAGI. Between the trimmed V and J ends, which lost 1 base and 6 bases, there was a span of 10 bases. The CDR3: CASSYFQEGEQYF. Written as DNA, the CDR3 is TGTGCCAGCAGTTACTTCCAGGAGGGCGAGCAGTACTTC.

Here the CDR3 reads CAWSGGQDNSPLHF. The DNA of the CDR3 is TGTGCCTGGAGTGGGGGGCAGGATAATTCACCCCTCCACTTT. The chain combines TRBV30 with TRBJ1-6, with a tentative D call TRBD1 (6 bases). The CDR3 spans 14 residues. V shed 1 base and J shed 5 bases, with 9 bases lying between them. From germline, CDR1 is GTSNPN and CDR2 SVGIG (reference sequence).

The V and J genes are TRBV2 and TRBJ1-5; D uncertain. CDR1 is SNHLY, CDR2 FYNNEI, per germline. The germline V and J ends were trimmed by 6 bases and 1 base, with 13 bases remaining between them. CDR3 length: 15 residues. For the CDR3, the DNA is TGTGCCAGCAGAAGGGAGATAGGAAGCAATCAGCCCCAGCATTTT. This codes for CASRREIGSNQPQHF.

The chain employs TRBV19 and TRBJ1-5, with D possibly TRBD1 on 6 matching bases. The V end lost 7 bases, the J end lost 1 base, and 17 bases lay between the germline ends. CDR1 and CDR2 from the germline V gene are LNHDA and SQIVND (reference sequence). The CDR3 sequence is 16 residues long. The DNA of the CDR3 is TGTGCCAGTACCCGAGGGGGGTGGCGCAGCAATCAGCCCCAGCATTTT. This encodes CASTRGGWRSNQPQHF.

This chain links TRBV5-1 with TRBJ1-1; 7 positions match TRBD1. V was clipped by 0 bases and J by 3 bases; unmatched bases: 5. The CDR3 spans 15 residues. CDR1 and CDR2 from the germline V gene are SGHRS and YFSETQ. CDR3 in amino acids: CASSLGDRDHTEAFF. The CDR3 region has the DNA TGCGCCAGCAGCTTGGGAGACAGGGACCACACTGAAGCTTTCTTT.